What follows are 18 T cell receptor beta chains derived from one specimen sequenced in a study of radiation and T cells in renal cell carcinoma. Sequencing was performed with immunoSEQ multiplex PCR; in TCRdb, only in-frame clones are kept and a portion is missing. This table has about 74,000 clones, about nine tenths appearing once. Documented time point: blood 4 weeks post-SBRT, at nephrectomy. Treatment denoted: 15 Gy SBRT to primary tumor, nephrectomy 4 weeks later. The sequencing used blood, collected from a patient whose treatment included radiotherapy and nephrectomy. Receptors were obtained from a woman in her 70s with renal cell carcinoma.

The rearrangement uses TRBV27 and TRBJ1-1; tentatively, D is TRBD1 (5 bases). CDR3 length: 15 amino acids. Germline CDR1 MNHEY, CDR2 SMNVEV (reference sequence). The V gene lost 2 bases and the J gene lost 0 bases, with 10 bases spanning the gap. The CDR3 reads CASSLDSLMNTEAFF. CDR3 bases: TGTGCCAGCAGTTTAGACAGTTTAATGAACACTGAAGCTTTCTTT.

With respect to this clone: A read error may account for a junction end that differs from germline. This sequence joins TRBV7-7 and TRBJ2-5; the match to TRBD1 covers 8 bases. This CDR3 region has 14 residues. Germline CDR1 and CDR2: SSHAT and FNYEAQ (reference sequence). The CDR3 sequence: CASSEQGVVETQYF. For the CDR3, the DNA is TGTGCTAGCAGCGAACAGGGGGTCGTTGAGACCCAGTACTTC.

The V and J genes are TRBV30 and TRBJ1-4, with D perhaps TRBD1 (5 bases). V lost 2 bases to trimming and J lost 7 bases, with 11 bases between them. Germline V gives CDR1 GTSNPN, CDR2 SVGIG (reference sequence). The CDR3 runs 13 residues. Written as DNA, the CDR3 is TGTGCCTGGAGTCCCCGAAGGGGTGAAAAACTGTTTTTT. It specifies CAWSPRRGEKLFF.

The V gene is TRBV19, the J gene TRBJ1-1; D is unclear. This CDR3 is built from 14 residues. V was clipped by 2 bases and J by 1 base, with 8 bases between them. The germline V gene has CDR1 LNHDA and CDR2 SQIVND (reference sequence). In nucleotides, the CDR3 is TGTGCCAGTAGTATAAATAAGGCGAACACTGAAGCTTTCTTT. Encoded protein: CASSINKANTEAFF.

The rearrangement joins TRBV30 to TRBJ2-1; no firm D call. CDR3 length: 13 amino acids. Germline CDR1 reads GTSNPN; CDR2 reads SVGIG (reference sequence). The V gene lost 6 bases and the J gene lost 5 bases, with 14 bases spanning the gap. The CDR3 protein is CACHPPLNNEQFF. The CDR3 DNA reads TGTGCCTGCCATCCCCCTCTAAACAATGAGCAGTTCTTC.

The chain recombines TRBV5-4 with TRBJ1-2; D perhaps matches TRBD1 (6 bases). This CDR3 has 13 amino acids. Trimming cost V 8 bases and J 8 bases, with 19 bases left between them. The germline gives CDR1 SGHNT, CDR2 YYREEE (reference sequence). CDR3 nucleotides: TGTGCCAGAAGCGCGGGACACCGTGGGGGCTACACCTTC. Amino acids: CARSAGHRGGYTF.

The table lists this clone with a count of one. The chain couples TRBV5-1 to TRBJ1-1; D possibly corresponds to TRBD1 (6 bases). V dropped 4 bases and J dropped 1 base, with 20 bases sitting between them. Germline V gene sequence: CDR1 SGHRS, CDR2 YFSETQ. The CDR3 covers 17 residues. The CDR3: CASSHGQFGTGNTEAFF. In nucleotides, the CDR3 is TGCGCCAGCAGCCACGGACAGTTTGGTACGGGGAACACTGAAGCTTTCTTT.

This clone has just one count. V gene TRBV11-2 combines with J gene TRBJ2-1; D gene ambiguous. V lost 1 base to trimming and J lost 3 bases, with 10 bases between them. From germline, CDR1 is SGHAT and CDR2 FQNNGV. This CDR3 comprises 15 residues. This CDR3 reads CASSLGGSRYNEQFF. The CDR3 DNA reads TGTGCCAGCAGCTTAGGAGGCTCCCGCTACAATGAGCAGTTCTTC.

The rearrangement uses TRBV11-3 and TRBJ1-2; 11 nucleotides align to TRBD1. Germline V CDR1 and CDR2: SGHNT, YENEEA. V lost 7 bases to trimming and J lost 6 bases; unmatched junction nucleotides: 10. CDR3 length: 15 residues. The CDR3 DNA follows: TGTGCCAGCACCCCCGGGACAGGGGGTCCCCATGGCTACACCTTC. Encoded protein: CASTPGTGGPHGYTF.

Only one count was recorded for this clone. This chain joins TRBV5-6 and TRBJ2-3, with D tentatively TRBD2 (6 bases). Germline V gene lookup returns CDR1 SGHDT and CDR2 YYEEEE. This CDR3 contains 15 residues. The V gene lost 1 base and the J gene lost 6 bases, with 15 bases spanning the gap. In DNA, the CDR3 is TGTGCCAGCAGCTTGCAGCAGGGAGGCTACGATACGCAGTATTTT. Translating it yields CASSLQQGGYDTQYF. Supplemented by reference TRBV5-6 and TRBJ2-3, the full variable domain reads DAGVTQSPTHLIKTRGQQVTLRCSPKSGHDTVSWYQQALGQGPQFIFQYYEEEERQRGNFPDRFSGHQFPNYSSELNVNALLLGDSALYLCASSLQQGGYDTQYFGPGTRLTVL.

The chain employs TRBV28 and TRBJ1-2, with a possible D match to TRBD1 (5 bases). The V gene's germline CDR1 is MDHEN and CDR2 SYDVKM. Deletions cut 6 bases from V and 2 bases from J, with 10 bases between. The CDR3 is made up of 13 amino acids. The CDR3 coding sequence is TGTGCCAGCAGAAAGACAGCAAACTATGGCTACACCTTC. Protein: CASRKTANYGYTF.

A single count supports this clone. The chain is built from TRBV11-2 and TRBJ1-1; D gene uncertain. CDR3 length: 13 residues. The germline V and J ends were trimmed by 4 bases and 2 bases, with 8 bases remaining between them. CDR1 SGHAT and CDR2 FQNNGV come from the germline V gene. The CDR3 sequence: CASSSQRNTEAFF. The CDR3 DNA follows: TGTGCCAGCAGCTCACAGCGAAACACTGAAGCTTTCTTT.

This clone was counted only a few times. The V and J genes are TRBV30 and TRBJ1-1; 8 bases match TRBD1. Trimming took 3 bases from V and 0 from J; bases not matched to a gene: 12. Germline CDR1 and CDR2: GTSNPN and SVGIG (reference sequence). The CDR3 runs 17 residues. The CDR3 is CAWSRDRIIHMNTEAFF. The CDR3 DNA follows: TGTGCCTGGAGCCGGGACAGGATAATTCATATGAACACTGAAGCTTTCTTT.

The chain carries TRBV5-1 and TRBJ1-2; 9 bases are shared with TRBD1. Losses at the gene ends were 7 bases for V and 12 bases for J; bases not matched to a gene: 13. The germline gives CDR1 SGHRS, CDR2 YFSETQ. This CDR3 is built from 13 residues. DNA of the CDR3: TGCGCCAGCTCCCTAGGGACAGGGAGTATGGACACCTTC. Its translation: CASSLGTGSMDTF.

The DNA of the CDR3 is TGTGCCAGCAGCTTGGGGCAGACTCCACCCCTCCACTTT. Translating it yields CASSLGQTPPLHF. The V and J genes are TRBV5-5 and TRBJ1-6; D is uncertain. The CDR3 loop spans 13 amino acids. Germline assignment: CDR1 SGHKS and CDR2 YYEKEE (reference sequence). V shed 0 bases and J shed 11 bases, with 9 bases lying between them. Full variable domain (missing parts from reference TRBV5-5 and TRBJ1-6): DAGVTQSPTHLIKTRGQQVTLRCSPISGHKSVSWYQQVLGQGPQFIFQYYEKEERGRGNFPDRFSARQFPNYSSELNVNALLLGDSALYLCASSLGQTPPLHFGNGTRLTVT.

The chain links TRBV9 to TRBJ1-1, with a weak D call TRBD1 (6 bases). Trimming took 2 bases from V and 4 from J, leaving 12 bases between them. The germline V gene encodes CDR1 SGDLS and CDR2 YYNGEE. The length of the CDR3 is 14 residues. CDR3 DNA sequence: TGTGCCAGCAGCGTCGAGGGGGGGAGCACTGAAGCTTTCTTT. The encoded protein is CASSVEGGSTEAFF.

This rearrangement joins TRBV7-2 to TRBJ1-1, with a weak D call TRBD1 (6 bases). V dropped 1 base and J dropped 7 bases, with 10 bases sitting between them. The CDR3 runs 13 residues. CDR1 is SGHTA, CDR2 FQGNSA, per germline. The CDR3 region is CASSLVQGIEAFF. Here the CDR3 DNA reads TGTGCCAGCAGCTTAGTTCAGGGGATTGAAGCTTTCTTT.

V is TRBV2 and J is TRBJ2-2; TRBD1 agrees at 8 bases. V gave up 10 bases and J gave up 4 bases; unmatched junction bases: 8. The CDR3 has 14 residues. The germline CDR1 and CDR2 sequences are SNHLY and FYNNEI. The CDR3 region has the DNA TGTGCCACCTCGGACAGGGCTAGCACCGGGGAGCTGTTTTTT. Translating it yields CATSDRASTGELFF.